This T cell receptor beta chain came from a study of blood T cell repertoires in COVID-19. Study as a whole: Material from acute and convalescent COVID-19 was sourced from the United States, Italy and Spain.

This CDR3 spans 16 amino acids. Between the trimmed V and J ends, which lost 4 bases and 8 bases, there was a span of 23 bases. Germline V gene lookup returns CDR1 MNHEY and CDR2 SVGEGT. Per the original data handling: Amplification from reference gene primers served as the basis for estimated nucleated cell counts. The repertoire was sequenced with immunoSEQ multiplex PCR; TCRdb's copy has only in-frame clones and lacks some. V, J and clone size are taken as reported in that table, and D and trimming were inferred from the DNA itself. The table shows roughly 300,000 clones, with roughly 90% occurring only once.

Sequenced sample: peripheral blood. The source is a man between 18 and 29 years old with active or convalescent COVID-19. This chain connects TRBV6-2 or TRBV6-3 to TRBJ1-1; no reliable D call. CDR3 amino acids: CASSSHSGFSAPEAFF. The CDR3 region has the DNA TGTGCCAGCAGTTCACACTCCGGGTTTTCAGCCCCCGAAGCTTTCTTT.